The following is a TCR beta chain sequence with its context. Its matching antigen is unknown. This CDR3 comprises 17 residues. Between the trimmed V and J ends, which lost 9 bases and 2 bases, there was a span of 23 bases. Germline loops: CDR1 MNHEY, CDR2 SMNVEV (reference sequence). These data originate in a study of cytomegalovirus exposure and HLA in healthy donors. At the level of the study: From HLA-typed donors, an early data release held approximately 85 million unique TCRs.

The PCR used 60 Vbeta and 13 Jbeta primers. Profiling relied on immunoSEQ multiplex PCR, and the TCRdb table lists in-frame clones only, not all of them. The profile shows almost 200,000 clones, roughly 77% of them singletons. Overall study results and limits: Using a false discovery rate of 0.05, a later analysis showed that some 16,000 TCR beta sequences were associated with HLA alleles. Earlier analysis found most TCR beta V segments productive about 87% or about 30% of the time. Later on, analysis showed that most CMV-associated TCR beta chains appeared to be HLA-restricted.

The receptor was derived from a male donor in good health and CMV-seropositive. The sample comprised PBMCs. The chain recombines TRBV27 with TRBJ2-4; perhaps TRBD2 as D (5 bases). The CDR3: CASGSQSGLAPKNIQYF. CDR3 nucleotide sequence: TGTGCCAGTGGCTCTCAGAGTGGACTCGCCCCCAAAAACATTCAGTACTTC.